This entry lists 30 T cell receptor beta chains sequenced from one sample in a study of T-cell reconstitution after alpha-beta-depleted transplantation in children (dated by TCRdb to the mid-2010s). The sample's treatment or condition label is to be understood as: allogeneic hematopoietic cell transplantation with graft depleted of TCRalphabeta T cells and CD19 B cells. Library preparation used PCR. For sequencing, an Illumina HiSeq 2500 was employed. TCR library preparation used molecular barcoding, with unique molecular identifiers applied to normalize quantification of the TCRbeta repertoire. TCRdb trimmed the raw reads at Q25, called clones with MiXCR and kept productive beta chains. Each entry is one CDR3 protein sequence, shown with its most common DNA and genes. The sample includes about 510,000 distinct CDR3 sequences, with roughly 11% observed a single time. 11% to 15% of the sample is held by the ten biggest clonotypes.

The sample in question was PBMCs, mostly from graft donor cells, obtained 180 days after TCRalphabeta/CD19-depleted stem cell transplant. The receptors come from a female patient younger than 10 who had a stem cell transplant for aplastic anemia, so the T cells may come from the graft donor.

This clonotype was seen only a few times. The chain recombines TRBV28 with TRBJ1-2; 10 positions match TRBD1. Looked up from germline, CDR1 is MDHEN and CDR2 is SYDVKM. The CDR3 consists of 22 residues. V shed 3 bases, J shed 0 bases, and the junction held 22 bases outside the gene matches. The CDR3 DNA sequence: TGTGCCAGCAGTTTCCTCCGGGACAGGGGAAAAAGAAGGGGTGCGGCTAACTATGGCTACACCTTC. Residues: CASSFLRDRGKRRGAANYGYTF.

There are many counts of this clonotype. CDR3 in DNA: TGTGCCAGCACCCCCTGGGGCAAGAACACTGAAGCTTTCTTT. It translates to CASTPWGKNTEAFF. This chain connects TRBV12-3 or TRBV12-4 to TRBJ1-1; perhaps TRBD1 as D (5 bases). The V end was cut by 7 bases, the J end by 1 base, with 13 bases between. The CDR3 totals 14 residues.

This clonotype was picked up many times. This chain links TRBV10-2 with TRBJ1-5; D gene uncertain. Trimming pared 8 bases from V and 2 bases from J, leaving 7 bases between. Germline V gene lookup returns CDR1 WSHSY and CDR2 SAAADI. The CDR3 is 12 amino acids. The CDR3 DNA sequence: TGCGCCAGCGGGGATGGCAATCAGCCCCAGCATTTT. This gives the protein CASGDGNQPQHF.

There are a few counts of this clonotype. For the CDR3, the DNA is TGTGCCAGCAGCGTCCGGGACCCTCTTTACGAGCAGTACTTC. It yields the protein CASSVRDPLYEQYF. The chain has TRBV9 and TRBJ2-7; D may correspond to TRBD1 or TRBD2 (5 bases each). The CDR3 spans 14 residues. From germline, CDR1 is SGDLS and CDR2 YYNGEE. V was shortened by 2 bases and J by 4 bases, with 13 bases between the two germline ends.

J is TRBJ2-2 and V is TRBV4-3; TRBD1 matches at 11 bases. The CDR3 has 16 amino acids. V was pared by 2 bases and J by 5 bases, with 4 bases of the junction left unmatched. Germline V CDR1 and CDR2: LGHNA, YSLEER. CDR3 DNA: TGCGCCAGCAGCCAACAGGGACAGGGGGTAACCGGGGAGCTGTTTTTT. Encoded protein: CASSQQGQGVTGELFF.

Comments on this clonotype: Mismatch with germline at one junction end may stem from a read error. The chain recombines TRBV5-1 with TRBJ1-1, with D hard to call. Germline V gene lookup returns CDR1 SGHRS and CDR2 YFSETQ. CDR3 length equals 15 residues. The CDR3 DNA reads as TGCGCCAGCAGCTGGGGTGGAGGAGGGAACCCTGAAGCTTTCTTT. Protein sequence: CASSWGGGGNPEAFF.

This clonotype showed up many times. V gene TRBV3-1 combines with J gene TRBJ2-7; TRBD2 might be the D (6 bases). The CDR3 has 14 amino acids. The V end was cut by 4 bases, the J end by 4 bases, with 14 bases between. From germline, CDR1 is LGHDT and CDR2 YNNKEL (reference sequence). The CDR3 nucleotides are TGTGCCAGCAGCCTCAGAGCGCGGGGATACGAGCAGTACGTC. It translates to CASSLRARGYEQYV.

For this clonotype: Here the CDR3 omits its conserved ending phenylalanine or tryptophan, so a read error is the likely source. The DNA is omitted, as the CDR3 cannot be located on it reliably, and the CDR3 follows TCRdb's listing. This chain links TRBV4-3 with TRBJ2-1; TRBD1, as called in the table, went unchecked against the DNA. The CDR3 spans 13 residues, counting both ends. Germline V gene sequence: CDR1 LGHNA, CDR2 YSLEER. The CDR3 spells CASSLPVGGVPFL.

Ten or more counts support this clonotype. J is TRBJ1-2 and V is TRBV27; tentative D call: TRBD1 (5 bases). The V gene's germline CDR1 is MNHEY and CDR2 SMNVEV (reference sequence). The V gene lost 6 bases and the J gene lost 5 bases, with 10 bases spanning the gap. This CDR3 has 12 amino acids. Written as DNA, the CDR3 is TGTGCCAGCAGGAACAGGAAGTATGGCTACACCTTC. It translates to CASRNRKYGYTF.

CDR3 region: CASSVGQGRYEQYF. The CDR3, as DNA: TGTGCCAGCAGCGTGGGACAGGGTCGCTACGAGCAGTACTTC. The genes are TRBV5-6 and TRBJ2-7, with 9 bases matching TRBD1. CDR3 length: 14 residues. The J segment lost 3 bases and the V segment lost 4 bases, leaving 5 bases of the junction unmatched. CDR1 and CDR2 (germline): SGHDT, YYEEEE. Based on the CDR3 plus reference TRBV5-6 and TRBJ2-7, the full variable domain is DAGVTQSPTHLIKTRGQQVTLRCSPKSGHDTVSWYQQALGQGPQFIFQYYEEEERQRGNFPDRFSGHQFPNYSSELNVNALLLGDSALYLCASSVGQGRYEQYFGPGTRLTVT.

The V and J genes are TRBV12-5 and TRBJ2-2, with 9 bases identical to TRBD2. Trimming at V came to 0 bases and at J to 1 base, leaving 3 bases not matched to a gene. Germline assignment: CDR1 LGHNT and CDR2 FRNRAP. The CDR3 runs to 17 residues. CDR3 amino acids: CASGLVPSGMNTGELFF. The CDR3 DNA is TGTGCTAGTGGTTTGGTACCTAGCGGGATGAACACCGGGGAGCTGTTTTTT.

This clonotype was detected a few times. The DNA of the CDR3 is TGTGCCAGCAGTTTGAAGTGTGGTGTGCGGCAGTACGTC. It translates to CASSLKCGVRQYV. This rearrangement joins TRBV27 to TRBJ2-7; D remains ambiguous. Germline values: CDR1 MNHEY, CDR2 SMNVEV (reference sequence). The V end was cut by 3 bases, the J end by 9 bases, with 15 bases between. The CDR3 extends over 13 amino acids.

The chain carries TRBV19 and TRBJ2-5, with 12 bases lining up with TRBD2. CDR1 is LNHDA and CDR2 is SQIVND in the germline V gene (reference sequence). This CDR3 is built from 17 residues. Trimming removed 5 bases from V and 5 bases from J; junction bases left unmatched: 12. The CDR3 reads CASSARLAGEFSETQYF. The CDR3 DNA follows: TGTGCCAGTAGTGCTAGACTAGCGGGAGAATTTTCGGAGACCCAGTACTTC.

J is TRBJ2-7 and V is TRBV12-3 or TRBV12-4; D perhaps matches TRBD2 (7 bases). The CDR3 has 14 residues. V was trimmed by 5 bases and J by 2 bases, leaving 13 bases between them. CDR3 in DNA: TGTGCCAGCAGTCCTAGCGGACAGCCCTACGAGCAGTACGTC. Translation: CASSPSGQPYEQYV.

V is TRBV18 and J is TRBJ2-1; D may be TRBD1 or TRBD2 (5 bases each). The CDR3 length is 13 residues. Germline V gene lookup returns CDR1 KGHSH and CDR2 LQKENI. V was trimmed by 2 bases and J by 5 bases, leaving 7 bases between them. DNA for the CDR3: TGTGCCAGCTCACCATGGGGGAACAATGAGCAGTTCTTC. Its protein product is CASSPWGNNEQFF.

This clonotype was detected a few times. V usage is TRBV6-2 or TRBV6-3 and J usage is TRBJ2-1; D is ambiguous. V gave up 5 bases and J gave up 0 bases, with 17 bases separating them. The CDR3 covers 17 residues. Looked up from germline, CDR1 is MNHEY and CDR2 is SVGEGT. In DNA, the CDR3 is TGTGCCAGCAGTCCCCGGGTGTCGGGCCGCTCCTACAATGAGCAGTTCTTC. Encoded protein: CASSPRVSGRSYNEQFF.

This clonotype was seen many times. The rearrangement links TRBV15 to TRBJ2-1, with 13 positions matching TRBD2. There are 19 residues in the CDR3. V was clipped by 3 bases and J by 5 bases; unmatched bases: 13. Per germline, CDR1 LNHNV and CDR2 YYDKDF (reference sequence). DNA for the CDR3: TGTGCCACCAGCAGTTTTCTACCAACCGGGACTAGCGGGAACAATGAGCAGTTCTTC. Encoded protein: CATSSFLPTGTSGNNEQFF.

This clonotype was counted only a few times. The V call is TRBV20-1, the J call TRBJ2-3; TRBD2 matches at 12 bases. The junction had 11 bases not matched to a gene; V was cut back by 1 base and J by 0 bases. There are 19 residues in the CDR3. The germline V gene encodes CDR1 DFQATT and CDR2 SNEGSKA (reference sequence). The chain's CDR3 is CSARGLTSGRPPSTDTQYF. CDR3 sequence (DNA): TGCAGTGCTAGAGGCCTGACTAGCGGGAGACCGCCTAGCACAGATACGCAGTATTTT.

V usage is TRBV28 and J usage is TRBJ2-5; 14 nucleotides line up with TRBD2. The CDR3 is made up of 13 amino acids. The germline V gene encodes CDR1 MDHEN and CDR2 SYDVKM. V lost 10 bases and J lost 5; bases outside the gene matches: 3. CDR3 region: CATGTSGSETQYF. The CDR3 bases are TGTGCCACGGGGACTAGCGGGAGCGAGACCCAGTACTTC.

Points on this clonotype: Sequence at one end of the junction differs from germline and may be a read error. The rearrangement uses TRBV27 and TRBJ2-3, with D perhaps given as TRBD1 or TRBD2 (6 bases each). The germline gives CDR1 MNHEY, CDR2 SMNVEV (reference sequence). The CDR3 is made up of 13 amino acids. The DNA of the CDR3 is TGTACCAGCAGTGTTCTAGGGGGGGATACGCAGTATTTT. It encodes CTSSVLGGDTQYF.

This clonotype has at least ten counts. This chain joins TRBV7-2 and TRBJ2-7, with 7 bases aligning to TRBD2. The junction had 1 base not matched to a gene; V was cut back by 0 bases and J by 5 bases. Per germline, CDR1 SGHTA and CDR2 FQGNSA. The CDR3 loop spans 13 amino acids. The CDR3 nucleotides read TGTGCCAGCAGCTTAGCAGGGAGGGACGAGCAGTACTTC. Protein product: CASSLAGRDEQYF.

The table lists this clonotype with a count of one. V gene TRBV20-1 combines with J gene TRBJ2-1; D may match TRBD1 or TRBD2 (5 bases each). The germline V and J ends were trimmed by 3 bases and 10 bases, with 13 bases remaining between them. The germline CDR1 and CDR2 sequences are DFQATT and SNEGSKA (reference sequence). The CDR3 loop spans 12 amino acids. For the CDR3, the DNA is TGCAGTGCTAGTCCTGGGACGTCAGAGCAGTTCTTC. Protein: CSASPGTSEQFF.

The chain joins TRBV28 to TRBJ2-7; D tentatively fits TRBD1 or TRBD2 (6 bases each). CDR3 length: 12 amino acids. Trimming took 8 bases from V and 6 from J, leaving 14 bases between them. CDR1 and CDR2 (germline): MDHEN, SYDVKM. CDR3: CASEVGGLEQYF. The CDR3 DNA sequence: TGTGCCAGCGAGGTAGGGGGGCTCGAGCAGTACTTC. Full variable domain (rest looked up from reference TRBV28 and TRBJ2-7): DVKVTQSSRYLVKRTGEKVFLECVQDMDHENMFWYRQDPGLGLRLIYFSYDVKMKEKGDIPEGYSVSREKKERFSLILESASTNQTSMYLCASEVGGLEQYFGPGTRLTVT.

The V and J genes are TRBV19 and TRBJ2-3; TRBD1 matches at 7 bases. The germline V gene encodes CDR1 LNHDA and CDR2 SQIVND (reference sequence). This CDR3 comprises 15 residues. Losses at the gene ends were 3 bases for V and 2 bases for J; bases not matched to a gene: 5. The CDR3 region is CASSMGDRTTDTQYF. The CDR3 region has the DNA TGTGCCAGTAGTATGGGGGACAGAACCACAGATACGCAGTATTTT.

This clonotype appeared many times. V usage is TRBV7-9 and J usage is TRBJ2-5; possibly TRBD1 for D (6 bases). Trimming removed 6 bases from V and 7 bases from J, with 18 bases in between. CDR3 length equals 14 residues. The V gene's germline CDR1 is SEHNR and CDR2 FQNEAQ (reference sequence). Here the CDR3 DNA reads TGTGCCAGCAGTCCCGACAGGATCCTCGCGACCCAGTACTTC. Residues: CASSPDRILATQYF.

This sequence joins TRBV7-2 and TRBJ2-7; 7 bases match TRBD2. Per germline, CDR1 SGHTA and CDR2 FQGNSA. Germline trimming cut 1 base from V and 4 bases from J; bases unmatched to any gene: 7. The CDR3 is made up of 15 amino acids. CDR3 sequence reads: CASSLVGGSGYEQYF. DNA for the CDR3: TGTGCCAGCAGCTTAGTGGGCGGGAGTGGTTACGAGCAGTACTTC. Based on the CDR3 plus reference TRBV7-2 and TRBJ2-7, the full variable domain is GAGVSQSPSNKVTEKGKDVELRCDPISGHTALYWYRQSLGQGLEFLIYFQGNSAPDKSGLPSDRFSAERTGGSVSTLTIQRTQQEDSAVYLCASSLVGGSGYEQYFGPGTRLTVT.

The chain is built from TRBV9 and TRBJ2-7, with no clear D. Per the germline V gene, CDR1 is SGDLS and CDR2 is YYNGEE. The CDR3 contains 15 residues. Trimming pared 0 bases from V and 7 bases from J, leaving 17 bases between. The CDR3 DNA is TGTGCCAGCAGCGTAGTTGGCGAGATTACTATGGAGCAGTACTTC. This gives the protein CASSVVGEITMEQYF.

This clonotype was observed a handful of times. CDR3 amino acids: CASSPRASTSYEQYF. The DNA for the CDR3 is TGTGCCAGCAGCCCAAGGGCTAGTACATCCTACGAGCAGTACTTC. This rearrangement joins TRBV7-8 to TRBJ2-7; D gene uncertain. The CDR3 covers 15 residues. Trimming removed 5 bases at V and 1 base at J, with 15 bases between. Germline CDR1 SGHVS, CDR2 FQNEAQ.

This clonotype was seen more than once but under ten times. V usage is TRBV11-2 and J usage is TRBJ2-3; 8 bases fit TRBD2. The germline V gene encodes CDR1 SGHAT and CDR2 FQNNGV. V lost 1 base and J lost 3; bases outside the gene matches: 12. The CDR3 totals 18 residues. CDR3 coding DNA: TGTGCCAGCAGCTTAGTACTCCGGGGGGGGTTTTTGACAGATACGCAGTATTTT. This codes for CASSLVLRGGFLTDTQYF. The whole variable domain, remainder taken from reference TRBV11-2 and TRBJ2-3, is EAGVAQSPRYKIIEKRQSVAFWCNPISGHATLYWYQQILGQGPKLLIQFQNNGVVDDSQLPKDRFSAERLKGVDSTLKIQPAKLEDSAVYLCASSLVLRGGFLTDTQYFGPGTRLTVL.

V is TRBV4-2 and J is TRBJ2-5, with no clear D. V was trimmed by 6 bases and J by 0 bases, leaving 8 bases between them. This CDR3 is built from 13 residues. Germline V gives CDR1 LGHNA, CDR2 YNFKEQ. As DNA, the CDR3 is TGTGCCAGCAGTAGGCAGTACCAAGAGACCCAGTACTTC. Amino acids: CASSRQYQETQYF.